Given below is one T cell receptor beta chain in context. This clonotype was detected a few times. The antigen it recognizes is unknown. No base-level quality is on record; no much larger clone is a single base apart. This record comes from a study of T cells in Graves' hyperthyroidism and ophthalmopathy (dated by TCRdb to the late 2010s). A note on the overall study: Peripheral blood was sampled at the time of initial diagnosis, prior to any treatment. To identify distinguishing TCR V-J signatures, a discovery cohort of about 100 patients was used, comprising 40 to 45 with Graves' ophthalmopathy and some 60 with stable Graves' hyperthyroidism. Whether ophthalmopathy could be predicted prospectively was tested in an independent validation cohort made up of about 20 hyperthyroidism patients plus 17 patients who later progressed to ophthalmopathy. For training and testing, the approximately 92 patients in the discovery cohort were randomly divided in a 7:3 ratio. Thyroid tissue and blood T-cell repertoires from about six Graves' hyperthyroidism patients were also compared in the study. After sampling, hyperthyroidism patients received methimazole starting at 30 mg daily, and ophthalmopathy patients received high-dose intravenous methylprednisolone. The paper reports TCR Vbeta CDR3 sequencing of approximately 140 peripheral blood samples: around 41 ophthalmopathy, 75 to 80 hyperthyroidism and about 17 progressor patients.

CDR1 and CDR2 are read off the germline V gene (reference sequence) as DFQATT and SNEGSKA. Trimming at the junction amounts to 6 bases on V and 2 bases on J, and the germline ends lie 15 bases apart. CDR3 length: 14 amino acids, cysteine to phenylalanine. Kept here is only the CDR3 DNA, which spans 42 bases and is read in frame from base 1. Moderately to severely active disease, a Clinical Activity Score of at least 3, a NOSPECS grade of at least 4, and a duration under 3 months were present in ophthalmopathy patients. Exclusion was applied to patients with uncontrolled infections, other autoimmune diseases, pregnancy or lactation. Diagnoses were established on the basis of clinical symptoms, serum thyroxine and TRAb, thyroid ultrasound, and orbital computed tomography. PBMCs were isolated from 7.5 to 10 ml of fresh peripheral blood by Ficoll-Paque density gradient centrifugation. Total RNA was extracted using Trizol reagent, and RNA quality was assessed on an Agilent 2100 Bioanalyzer.

Study-level results and caveats: Most expanded thyroid clonotypes (frequency above 0.001) were also detected in blood, suggesting blood repertoires may reflect thyroid immune responses. Sample size was not statistically predetermined, and blinding of investigators to group allocation was not performed. Ophthalmopathy was separated from stable hyperthyroidism by a 13 V-J signature model, with 85% to 90% sensitivity and approximately 81% specificity obtained in cross-validation and 80%/75% obtained in testing. During validation, the model predicted progression to ophthalmopathy a median of roughly six months ahead of onset, with almost 71% sensitivity and about 75% specificity.

The TCR beta CDR3 regions were amplified from the RNA transcripts. The first round of RT-PCR for the TCR CDR3 was performed with the HTBI primer set and the Qiagen OneStep RT-PCR kit. A second multiplex PCR round built the libraries, followed by size selection and purification. The libraries were sequenced on an Illumina HiSeq2000 using paired-end 100 bp reads. Per the authors' processing: SOAPnuke was used to process the raw data, with reads discarded if the reads contained adapters or uncalled bases, had a mean Phred below 15, or lacked an exact constant-primer or identifier match. High-quality paired reads were merged using COPE v1.2.5, and each unique nucleotide sequence was defined as a clonotype. Clonotypes were aligned to IMGT TRBV, TRBD and TRBJ reference segments using MiTCR v1.1. The analysis included only V-J combinations with a frequency above 0.0001, which together covered approximately 99% of the repertoires. A TCS score was defined as the ratio between F50 (clonal expansion) and ExV (chaos), using BLOSUM62-based TCRdist between CDR3 peptides within each V-J. Welch's t-statistics and random forest reduced roughly 500 V-J features to about 13, which were used in a naive Bayes classifier (R e1071). Clones were called with MiXCR by TCRdb after fastp trimmed the public reads at Q25, and only in-frame beta chains were retained. Records with the same CDR3 protein are collapsed into one entry carrying the most frequent genes and DNA. The V and J calls were determined by TCRdb, not by the authors. Present in this sample are fewer than 650,000 distinct CDR3 sequences, approximately 15% of which were seen just once. Of the sample, roughly 7% is held by the ten largest clones.

The source material was blood. The receptor chain draws on TRBV20-1 and TRBJ2-3; the best D guess is TRBD2, with 6 bases matching. This sequence originates from a woman aged 18-29 years with Graves' ophthalmopathy. The nucleotide sequence reads TGCAGTGCCCCCCGGGACTCGTTCACAGATACGCAGTATTTT. Translated, this gives CSAPRDSFTDTQYF.